This TCR beta chain was recorded in a study of regulatory T cells in long-lasting Graves disease. In this sample, this clonotype turned up many times. CDR3 size: 16 residues. The V gene's germline CDR1 is LGHNA and CDR2 YNFKEQ. Trimming cost V 2 bases and J 5 bases, with 15 bases left between them. Arm-PCR of CDR3 regions and iRepertoire HTBI primers were used to build TCR beta libraries. TCRdb fed the multiplex PCR reads into MiXCR, producing one record per CDR3 protein. Altogether a few hundred thousand distinct CDR3 sequences are present, 15% to 20% being singletons, with the ten largest covering 11% to 15%. Time point given: newly diagnosed GD, antithyroid drugs for less than 3 months. There was RNA extracted from PBMCs, and the TCR library was made from it. The sample was also reused in another study, on T cells in Graves' hyperthyroidism and ophthalmopathy.

The chain has TRBV4-2 and TRBJ2-2; D is tentatively TRBD1 or TRBD2 (5 bases each). This clonotype was obtained from a woman aged 25 to 45 with Graves disease. The specimen was peripheral blood mononuclear cells (PBMCs), collected at new diagnosis, from a patient treated with antithyroid drugs. As DNA, the CDR3 is TGTGCCAGCAGCCAACGTGACCGGGGCCGGACCGGGGAGCTGTTTTTT. Translated, it gives CASSQRDRGRTGELFF.